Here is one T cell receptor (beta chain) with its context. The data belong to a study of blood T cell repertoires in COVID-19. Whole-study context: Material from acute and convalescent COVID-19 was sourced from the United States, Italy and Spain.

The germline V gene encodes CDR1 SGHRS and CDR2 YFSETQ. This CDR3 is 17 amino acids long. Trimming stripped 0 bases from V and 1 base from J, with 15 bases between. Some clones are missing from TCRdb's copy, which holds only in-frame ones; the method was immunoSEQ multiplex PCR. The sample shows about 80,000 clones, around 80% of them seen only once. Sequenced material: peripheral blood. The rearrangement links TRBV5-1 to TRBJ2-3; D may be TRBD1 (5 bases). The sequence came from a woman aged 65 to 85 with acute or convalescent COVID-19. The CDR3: CASSLGTVGAGTDTQYF. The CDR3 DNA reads TGCGCCAGCAGCTTGGGGACGGTAGGGGCCGGCACAGATACGCAGTATTTT.